Following are 21 T cell receptor beta chains from one sample sequenced in a study of cytomegalovirus exposure and HLA in healthy donors. Assay used: immunoSEQ multiplex PCR; TCRdb lists only in-frame clones, some missing. Of 150,000 to 200,000 clones in the sample, around 80% were seen once. The sample consisted of PBMCs. The receptors were gathered from a woman aged 30 to 39 in good health and CMV-seronegative.

This clone was found once. The chain links TRBV5-1 to TRBJ2-1, with D possibly TRBD2 on 6 matching bases. V lost 8 bases and J lost 0, with 9 bases in between. Per germline, CDR1 SGHRS and CDR2 YFSETQ. The CDR3 runs to 13 residues. In nucleotides, the CDR3 is TGCGCCAGTTCGGGAGTCTCCTACAATGAGCAGTTCTTC. Protein sequence: CASSGVSYNEQFF.

The rearrangement links TRBV27 to TRBJ1-6; TRBD1 agrees at 11 bases. The ends lost 7 bases at V and 4 bases at J; junction bases unmatched: 12. This CDR3 is built from 18 residues. Germline V gives CDR1 MNHEY, CDR2 SMNVEV (reference sequence). The CDR3 sequence is CASTPGQGVGGYNSPLHF. In DNA form, the CDR3 reads TGTGCCAGCACCCCGGGACAGGGGGTAGGGGGATATAATTCACCCCTCCACTTT.

The chain has TRBV15 and TRBJ1-5; TRBD1 matches at 7 bases. Trimming removed 5 bases from V and 1 base from J; junction bases left unmatched: 11. This CDR3 has 17 residues. Germline V gives CDR1 LNHNV, CDR2 YYDKDF (reference sequence). CDR3 sequence: CATSGPWDRRSNQPQHF. In nucleotides, the CDR3 is TGTGCCACCAGCGGCCCTTGGGACAGACGGAGCAATCAGCCCCAGCATTTT. Variable domain in full (rest from reference TRBV15 and TRBJ1-5): DAMVIQNPRYQVTQFGKPVTLSCSQTLNHNVMYWYQQKSSQAPKLLFHYYDKDFNNEADTPDNFQSRRPNTSFCFLDIRSPGLGDTAMYLCATSGPWDRRSNQPQHFGDGTRLSIL.

This clone was observed a handful of times. The rearrangement links TRBV5-4 to TRBJ2-7; TRBD2 aligns across 8 bases. This CDR3 contains 15 residues. The germline V gene encodes CDR1 SGHNT and CDR2 YYREEE (reference sequence). Trimming took 0 bases from V and 6 from J; bases not matched to a gene: 8. CDR3 in DNA: TGTGCCAGCAGCTTGGTCGGGGGGGTCGTCGGCGAGCAGTACTTC. Amino acid sequence: CASSLVGGVVGEQYF.

The V and J genes are TRBV29-1 and TRBJ2-2, with TRBD1 matching over 10 bases. With V trimmed by 6 bases and J by 7 bases, 8 bases remained unmatched. This CDR3 has 14 amino acids. CDR1 and CDR2 from the germline V gene are SQVTM and ANQGSEA. The CDR3 bases are TGCAGCGTGCAGGGGGACAGGGGCCTCGGGGAGCTGTTTTTT. This encodes CSVQGDRGLGELFF.

This clone was detected only a few times. One junction end disagrees with the germline gene, perhaps due to a read error. J is TRBJ1-3 and V is TRBV12-5; D is undetermined. CDR3 length: 14 residues. Germline values: CDR1 LGHNT, CDR2 FRNRAP. CDR3 DNA: TGCGCGTCCCTTGCCACTGCTATCCAAAACACCATATATTTT. Its protein is CASLATAIQNTIYF.

J is TRBJ2-1 and V is TRBV6-6; TRBD2 matches at 10 bases. Germline assignment: CDR1 MNHNY and CDR2 SVGAGI (reference sequence). Trimming cost V 2 bases and J 7 bases; bases outside gene matches: 8. There are 16 residues in the CDR3. CDR3 in amino acids: CASSYDSGGAGNEQFF. The CDR3 coding sequence is TGTGCCAGCAGTTACGACAGCGGGGGGGCTGGAAATGAGCAGTTCTTC.

This chain connects TRBV5-1 to TRBJ1-3, with D possibly TRBD1 on 6 matching bases. CDR1 SGHRS and CDR2 YFSETQ come from the germline V gene. This CDR3 region has 16 residues. The V gene lost 0 bases and the J gene lost 0 bases, with 10 bases spanning the gap. The chain's CDR3 is CASSLGTVASGNTIYF. For the CDR3, the DNA is TGCGCCAGCAGCTTGGGGACAGTCGCCTCTGGAAACACCATATATTTT. Full variable domain (outside the CDR3, taken from reference TRBV5-1 and TRBJ1-3): KAGVTQTPRYLIKTRGQQVTLSCSPISGHRSVSWYQQTPGQGLQFLFEYFSETQRNKGNFPGRFSGRQFSNSRSEMNVSTLELGDSALYLCASSLGTVASGNTIYFGEGSWLTVV.

This clone has just one count. The gene calls are TRBV9 and TRBJ2-3; D possibly corresponds to TRBD2 (7 bases). This CDR3 contains 16 residues. Germline CDR1 is SGDLS and CDR2 is YYNGEE. V lost 3 bases, J lost 3 bases, and 17 bases lay in between. The CDR3 is CASSEAEGGFTDTQYF. DNA of the CDR3: TGTGCCAGCAGCGAGGCGGAGGGGGGGTTTACAGATACGCAGTATTTT.

This clone appeared a single time. The rearrangement uses TRBV5-1 and TRBJ2-2, with 7 bases fitting TRBD1. V gave up 2 bases and J gave up 0 bases; unmatched junction bases: 1. Per the germline V gene, CDR1 is SGHRS and CDR2 is YFSETQ. The CDR3 length is 15 residues. CDR3 nucleotides: TGCGCCAGCAGCTTAGGGACAGCGAACACCGGGGAGCTGTTTTTT. Encoded protein: CASSLGTANTGELFF.

The rearrangement joins TRBV27 to TRBJ2-1, with 10 bases lining up with TRBD1. This CDR3 region has 13 residues. Germline values: CDR1 MNHEY, CDR2 SMNVEV (reference sequence). Trimming took 5 bases from V and 6 from J; bases not matched to a gene: 1. DNA of the CDR3: TGTGCCAGCAGTGGGGACAGGGGCAATGAGCAGTTCTTC. Translating it yields CASSGDRGNEQFF.

In this sample, this clone turned up a few times. The V call is TRBV11-2, the J call TRBJ1-5, with D perhaps TRBD1 (5 bases). Germline V gene lookup returns CDR1 SGHAT and CDR2 FQNNGV. V was clipped by 1 base and J by 4 bases, with 8 bases between them. The length of the CDR3 is 14 residues. The CDR3 sequence: CASSLGAGNQPQHF. The CDR3, as DNA: TGTGCCAGCAGCTTAGGAGCAGGGAATCAGCCCCAGCATTTT.

The V gene is TRBV2, the J gene TRBJ1-2, with a tentative D call TRBD1 (5 bases). The length of the CDR3 is 13 residues. Germline loops: CDR1 SNHLY, CDR2 FYNNEI. The V and J ends lost 5 bases and 4 bases respectively, with 11 bases between them. Written as DNA, the CDR3 is TGTGCCAGCAGTATGACAGACCGCTATGGCTACACCTTC. Translating gives CASSMTDRYGYTF.

The chain has TRBV5-1 and TRBJ2-7, with 9 bases fitting TRBD2. V shed 3 bases and J 2 bases; nucleotides not matched to a gene: 6. Germline loops: CDR1 SGHRS, CDR2 YFSETQ. The CDR3 totals 15 residues. CDR3 nucleotides: TGCGCCAGCAGCTCGGCGGCTAGCGGGACCTACGAGCAGTACTTC. This codes for CASSSAASGTYEQYF.

This clone was seen a few times. This chain links TRBV7-3 with TRBJ2-1; TRBD2 might be the D (5 bases). The CDR3 extends over 15 amino acids. V shed 8 bases and J shed 0 bases, with 14 bases lying between them. In germline, CDR1 is SGHTA, CDR2 FQGTGA. Written as DNA, the CDR3 is TGTGCCAGCGCTTTTTCGGGGATCTCCTACAATGAGCAGTTCTTC. Encoded protein: CASAFSGISYNEQFF.

This chain uses TRBV6-1 with TRBJ2-2, with TRBD1 as a possible D gene (6 bases). The V gene's germline CDR1 is MNHNS and CDR2 SASEGT. This CDR3 has 14 amino acids. V dropped 5 bases and J dropped 1 base, with 8 bases sitting between them. CDR3 sequence reads: CASSLTGNTGELFF. The CDR3 DNA sequence: TGTGCCAGCAGTTTGACAGGGAACACCGGGGAGCTGTTTTTT.

The chain recombines TRBV6-5 with TRBJ2-3; TRBD2 might be the D (7 bases). The CDR3 runs 14 residues. CDR1 and CDR2 from the germline V gene are MNHEY and SVGAGI. Trimming took off 6 bases at V and 1 base at J, with 11 bases between the two ends. The chain's CDR3 is CASSPGGRTDTQYF. CDR3 DNA: TGTGCCAGCAGCCCGGGGGGCCGCACAGATACGCAGTATTTT.

This clone occurred once. This chain joins TRBV11-3 and TRBJ2-1, with D maybe TRBD2 (6 bases). The V gene's germline CDR1 is SGHNT and CDR2 YENEEA. V lost 5 bases to trimming and J lost 8 bases, with 13 bases between them. The CDR3 loop spans 13 amino acids. The CDR3 DNA follows: TGTGCCAGCAGCCCGCCGACTAGGGATGAGCAGTTCTTC. Translation gives CASSPPTRDEQFF.

This clone was observed a single time. The chain couples TRBV30 to TRBJ2-5, with TRBD2 identical over 10 bases. Germline trimming cut 3 bases from V and 1 base from J; bases unmatched to any gene: 8. Germline V gene sequence: CDR1 GTSNPN, CDR2 SVGIG (reference sequence). The CDR3 has 16 residues. The chain's CDR3 is CAWSIFSGRPQETQYF. The DNA of the CDR3 is TGTGCCTGGAGCATTTTTAGCGGGAGGCCCCAAGAGACCCAGTACTTC.

The chain recombines TRBV5-1 with TRBJ2-5, with 8 bases matching TRBD1. With 5 bases clipped from V and 1 base from J, the junction kept 1 base outside the gene matches. Germline values: CDR1 SGHRS, CDR2 YFSETQ. The CDR3 extends over 13 amino acids. The CDR3 here is CASSTGGQETQYF. The CDR3 DNA follows: TGCGCCAGCAGTACAGGGGGCCAAGAGACCCAGTACTTC.

V gene TRBV5-1 combines with J gene TRBJ2-1; 15 bases line up with TRBD2. Trimming removed 3 bases from V and 1 base from J; junction bases left unmatched: 8. CDR3 length: 19 residues. The germline CDR1 and CDR2 sequences are SGHRS and YFSETQ. The CDR3 bases are TGCGCCAGCAGCTCAATCGGGACTAGCGGGGGGCCGTCCTACAATGAGCAGTTCTTC. This gives the protein CASSSIGTSGGPSYNEQFF.